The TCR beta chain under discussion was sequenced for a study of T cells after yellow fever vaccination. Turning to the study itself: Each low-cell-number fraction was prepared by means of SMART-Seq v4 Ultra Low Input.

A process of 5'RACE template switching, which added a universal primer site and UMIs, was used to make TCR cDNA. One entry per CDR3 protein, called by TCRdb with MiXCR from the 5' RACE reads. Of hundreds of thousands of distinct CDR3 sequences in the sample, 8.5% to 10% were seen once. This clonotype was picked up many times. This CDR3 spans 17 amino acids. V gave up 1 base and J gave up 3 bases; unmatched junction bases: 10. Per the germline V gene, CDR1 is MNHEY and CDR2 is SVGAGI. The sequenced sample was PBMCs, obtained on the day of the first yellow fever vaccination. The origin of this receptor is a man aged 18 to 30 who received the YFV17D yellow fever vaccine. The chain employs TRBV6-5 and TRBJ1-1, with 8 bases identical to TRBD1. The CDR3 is CASSYFTGGASDTEAFF. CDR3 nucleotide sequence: TGTGCCAGCAGTTACTTTACAGGGGGTGCCTCGGACACTGAAGCTTTCTTT.